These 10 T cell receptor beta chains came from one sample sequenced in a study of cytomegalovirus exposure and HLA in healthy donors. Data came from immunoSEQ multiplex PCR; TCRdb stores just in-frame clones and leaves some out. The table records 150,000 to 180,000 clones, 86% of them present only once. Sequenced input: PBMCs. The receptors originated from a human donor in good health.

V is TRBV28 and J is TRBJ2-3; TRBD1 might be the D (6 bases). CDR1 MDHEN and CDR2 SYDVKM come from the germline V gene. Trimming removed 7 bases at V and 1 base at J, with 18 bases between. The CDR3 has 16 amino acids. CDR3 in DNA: TGTGCCAGCATGTACTTGGGGGCGGAGGGCACAGATACGCAGTATTTT. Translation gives CASMYLGAEGTDTQYF. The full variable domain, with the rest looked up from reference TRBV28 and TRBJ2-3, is DVKVTQSSRYLVKRTGEKVFLECVQDMDHENMFWYRQDPGLGLRLIYFSYDVKMKEKGDIPEGYSVSREKKERFSLILESASTNQTSMYLCASMYLGAEGTDTQYFGPGTRLTVL.

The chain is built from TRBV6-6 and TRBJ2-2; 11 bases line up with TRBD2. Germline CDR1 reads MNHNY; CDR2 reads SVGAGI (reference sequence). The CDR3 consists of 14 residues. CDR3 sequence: CAVASGGTSGELFF. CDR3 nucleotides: TGTGCAGTAGCTAGCGGGGGGACCTCCGGGGAGCTGTTTTTT.

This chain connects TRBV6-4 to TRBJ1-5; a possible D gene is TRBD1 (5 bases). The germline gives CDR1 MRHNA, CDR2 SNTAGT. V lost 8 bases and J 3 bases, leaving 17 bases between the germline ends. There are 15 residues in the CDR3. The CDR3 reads CASCMTERFNQPQHF. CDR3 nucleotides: TGTGCCAGCTGTATGACAGAGAGATTCAATCAGCCCCAGCATTTT.

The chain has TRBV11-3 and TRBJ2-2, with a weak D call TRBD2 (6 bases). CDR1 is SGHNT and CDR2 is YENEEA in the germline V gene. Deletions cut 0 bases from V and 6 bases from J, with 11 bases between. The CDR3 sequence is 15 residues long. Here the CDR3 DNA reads TGTGCCAGCAGCTTAGAATGGGGGGTAGCCGGGGAGCTGTTTTTT. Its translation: CASSLEWGVAGELFF.

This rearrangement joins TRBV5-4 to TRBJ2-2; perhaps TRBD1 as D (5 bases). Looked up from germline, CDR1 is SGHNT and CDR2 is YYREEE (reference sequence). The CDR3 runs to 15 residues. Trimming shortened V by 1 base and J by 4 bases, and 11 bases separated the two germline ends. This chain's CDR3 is CASSLSPGRTGELFF. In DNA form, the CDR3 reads TGTGCCAGCAGCTTGTCGCCAGGGCGCACCGGGGAGCTGTTTTTT.

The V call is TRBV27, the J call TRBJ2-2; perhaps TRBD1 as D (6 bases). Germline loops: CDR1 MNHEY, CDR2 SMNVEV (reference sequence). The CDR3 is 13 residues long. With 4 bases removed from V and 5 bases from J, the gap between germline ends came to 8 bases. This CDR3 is CASSWTATGELFF. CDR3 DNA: TGTGCCAGCAGTTGGACAGCGACCGGGGAGCTGTTTTTT.

Here the CDR3 reads CAWSVLRVPSGANVLTF. The CDR3 DNA sequence: TGTGCCTGGAGTGTATTGAGGGTCCCCTCTGGGGCCAACGTCCTGACTTTC. This rearrangement joins TRBV30 to TRBJ2-6; TRBD2 might be the D (5 bases). The V gene's germline CDR1 is GTSNPN and CDR2 SVGIG (reference sequence). Trimming removed 0 bases from V and 0 bases from J, with 12 bases in between. The CDR3 covers 17 residues.

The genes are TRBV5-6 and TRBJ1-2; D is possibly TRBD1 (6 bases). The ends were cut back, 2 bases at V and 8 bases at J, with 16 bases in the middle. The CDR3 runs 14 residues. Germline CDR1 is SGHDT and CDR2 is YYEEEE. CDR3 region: CASSFVRGAGGYTF. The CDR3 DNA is TGTGCCAGCAGCTTTGTTCGGGGGGCGGGCGGCTACACCTTC.

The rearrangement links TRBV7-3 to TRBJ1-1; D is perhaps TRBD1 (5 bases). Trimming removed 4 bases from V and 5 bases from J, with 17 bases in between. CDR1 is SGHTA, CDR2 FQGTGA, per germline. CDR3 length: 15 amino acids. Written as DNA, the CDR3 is TGTGCCAGCAGCTCAAGTCACGGGGGATGGACTGAAGCTTTCTTT. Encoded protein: CASSSSHGGWTEAFF.

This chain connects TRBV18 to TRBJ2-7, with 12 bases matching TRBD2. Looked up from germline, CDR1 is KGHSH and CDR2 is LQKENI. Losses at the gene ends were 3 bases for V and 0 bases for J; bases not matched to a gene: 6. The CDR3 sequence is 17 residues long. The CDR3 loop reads CASSPPTSGGSSYEQYF. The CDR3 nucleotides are TGTGCCAGCTCACCCCCGACTAGCGGGGGAAGCTCCTACGAGCAGTACTTC. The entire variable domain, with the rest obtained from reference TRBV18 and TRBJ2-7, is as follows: NAGVMQNPRHLVRRRGQEARLRCSPMKGHSHVYWYRQLPEEGLKFMVYLQKENIIDESGMPKERFSAEFPKEGPSILRIQQVVRGDSAAYFCASSPPTSGGSSYEQYFGPGTRLTVT.